This T cell receptor (beta chain) derives from a study of OX40 agonist ivuxolimab in advanced cancers. Trimming stripped 10 bases from V and 5 bases from J, with 20 bases between. Germline CDR1 reads WNHNN; CDR2 reads SYGVQD (reference sequence). The CDR3 is 15 residues long. Assay used: immunoSEQ multiplex PCR; TCRdb lists only in-frame clones, some missing. The sample shows 75,000 to 100,000 clones, around 87% of them seen only once. The TCR originated in an adult with an advanced solid tumor such as melanoma, head and neck, liver or kidney cancer. The J gene is TRBJ2-2, the V gene TRBV10-1; possible D gene TRBD1, 5 bases. Sequences were derived from CD4+ or CD8+ T cells sorted from blood, sampled in a trial of the OX40 agonist ivuxolimab. CDR3: CATAKGRGYTGELFF. For the CDR3, the DNA is TGCGCCACGGCGAAGGGTAGGGGATATACCGGGGAGCTGTTTTTT.